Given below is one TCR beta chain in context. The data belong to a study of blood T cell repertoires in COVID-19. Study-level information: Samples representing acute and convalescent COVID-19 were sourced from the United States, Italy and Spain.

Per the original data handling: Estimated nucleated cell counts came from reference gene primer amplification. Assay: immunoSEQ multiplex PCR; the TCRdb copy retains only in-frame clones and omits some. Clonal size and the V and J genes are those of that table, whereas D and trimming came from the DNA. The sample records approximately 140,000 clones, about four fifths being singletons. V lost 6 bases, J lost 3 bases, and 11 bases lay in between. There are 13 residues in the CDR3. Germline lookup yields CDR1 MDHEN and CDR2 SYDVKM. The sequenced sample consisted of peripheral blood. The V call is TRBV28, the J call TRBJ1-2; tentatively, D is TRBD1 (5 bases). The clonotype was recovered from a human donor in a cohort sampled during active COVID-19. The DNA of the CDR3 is TGTGCCAGCAGGCAGGGTGGGGACTATGGCTACACCTTC. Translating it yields CASRQGGDYGYTF.